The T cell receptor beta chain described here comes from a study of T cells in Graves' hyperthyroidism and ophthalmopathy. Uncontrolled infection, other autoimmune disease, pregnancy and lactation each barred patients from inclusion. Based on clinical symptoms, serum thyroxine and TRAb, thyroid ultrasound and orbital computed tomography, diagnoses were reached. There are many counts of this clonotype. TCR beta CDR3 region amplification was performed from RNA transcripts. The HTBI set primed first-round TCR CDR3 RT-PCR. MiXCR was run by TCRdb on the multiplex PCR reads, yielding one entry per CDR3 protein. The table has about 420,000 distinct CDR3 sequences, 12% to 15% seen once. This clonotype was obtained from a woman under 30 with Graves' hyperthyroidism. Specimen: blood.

The CDR3 region is CASSPGLAETGELFF. CDR3 sequence (DNA): TGTGCCAGCAGCCCGGGACTAGCGGAGACCGGGGAGCTGTTTTTT. The chain recombines TRBV6-4 with TRBJ2-2; 11 bases align to TRBD2. The CDR3 runs 15 residues. The V gene end was trimmed by 6 bases and the J gene end by 5 bases; junction bases not matched to a gene: 5. The germline gives CDR1 MRHNA, CDR2 SNTAGT.